These T cell receptor beta chains were read from a single sample in a study of technical replicates of blood from several donors. The table came from immunoSEQ multiplex PCR; TCRdb's copy has only in-frame clones and leaves some out. Counted here are approximately 74,000 clones, about 87% occurring once; the ten biggest clones make up 4% to 5%. Sequencing was performed on PBMCs. These receptors all come from a human donor in good health. Some clones in this sample may be carry-over from other donors' samples. CDR3s include the opening cysteine and the closing phenylalanine or tryptophan. The order of the fields is V gene, CDR3 length, D gene, J gene, clone size, CDR3 protein, CDR3 DNA. D genes are given only for firm matches. A clone size is listed for some rows: how often the clone was seen (once, few, many), or a class if it is expanded.

TRBV18	15	NA	TRBJ2-5	NA	CASSPTRGGQETQYF	TGTGCCAGCTCACCAACGAGGGGGGGCCAAGAGACCCAGTACTTC
TRBV5-1	19	NA	TRBJ2-7	NA	CASSLAPALTRGAAYEQYF	TGCGCCAGCAGCTTGGCCCCCGCGCTAACCAGGGGGGCAGCATACGAGCAGTACTTC
TRBV5-4	15	TRBD1	TRBJ2-2	NA	CASSVDREFTGELFF	TGTGCCAGCAGCGTGGACAGGGAATTCACCGGGGAGCTGTTTTTT
TRBV30	13	TRBD1	TRBJ2-7	NA	CAGADRGNYEQYF	TGTGCCGGGGCAGACAGGGGCAACTACGAGCAGTACTTC
TRBV6-5	15	NA	TRBJ2-7	NA	CASSSPGLRRYEQYF	TGTGCCAGCAGTTCACCGGGACTTCGTCGTTACGAGCAGTACTTC
TRBV5-1	14	NA	TRBJ1-1	NA	CASSLVGENTEAFF	TGCGCCAGCAGCTTGGTAGGAGAGAACACTGAAGCTTTCTTT
TRBV4-3	18	TRBD1	TRBJ1-2	NA	CASSQKGRDREFDYGYTF	TGCGCCAGCAGCCAAAAGGGTCGGGACAGGGAATTTGACTATGGCTACACCTTC
TRBV19	14	TRBD1	TRBJ2-2	NA	CASRRQGGPGELFF	TGTGCCAGTAGGAGACAGGGGGGGCCCGGGGAGCTGTTTTTT
TRBV7-8	16	NA	TRBJ1-1	NA	CASSLFQYRVNTEAFF	TGTGCCAGCAGCTTATTTCAGTACAGGGTGAACACTGAAGCTTTCTTT
TRBV7-9	16	TRBD2	TRBJ2-2	NA	CASTHSGTSGSRELFF	TGTGCCAGCACGCATTCCGGGACTAGCGGGAGCCGGGAGCTGTTTTTT
TRBV30	17	TRBD2	TRBJ2-5	once	CAWSGASGPLGEETQYF	TGTGCCTGGAGCGGGGCTAGCGGCCCCCTGGGGGAAGAGACCCAGTACTTC
TRBV23-1	16	TRBD2	TRBJ2-7	few	CASTGPAGRATNEQYF	TGCGCCAGCACTGGTCCGGCAGGGAGGGCGACCAACGAGCAGTACTTC
TRBV5-1	15	TRBD2	TRBJ2-5	NA	CASSSGLAPSETQYF	TGCGCCAGCAGCTCCGGACTAGCCCCCTCAGAGACCCAGTACTTC
TRBV28	14	TRBD1	TRBJ1-1	NA	CASRQGQTNTEAFF	TGTGCCAGCAGACAGGGACAGACGAACACTGAAGCTTTCTTT
TRBV29-1	11	NA	TRBJ1-2	NA	CSVALVRGYTF	TGCAGCGTGGCCTTGGTCAGGGGCTACACCTTC
TRBV5-5	14	NA	TRBJ1-2	NA	CASSLSVEGDGYTF	TGTGCCAGCAGCTTGTCTGTAGAGGGAGATGGCTACACCTTC
TRBV9	16	NA	TRBJ2-6	NA	CASSTPGGSGANVLTF	TGTGCCAGCAGCACCCCGGGTGGCTCTGGGGCCAACGTCCTGACTTTC
TRBV25-1	12	NA	TRBJ1-4	NA	CASRRGGSSLFF	TGTGCCAGCAGAAGAGGTGGAAGTTCGCTGTTTTTT
TRBV4-1	16	NA	TRBJ1-1	NA	CASSQEAGRMNTEAFF	TGCGCCAGCAGCCAAGAGGCGGGACGGATGAACACTGAAGCTTTCTTT
TRBV7-7	15	TRBD1	TRBJ2-5	NA	CASSPDRGRGETQYF	TGTGCCAGCAGCCCGGACAGGGGGCGTGGTGAGACCCAGTACTTC
TRBV4-2	15	NA	TRBJ2-1	NA	CASSQSVSSYNEQFF	TGTGCCAGCAGCCAAAGTGTTAGCTCCTACAATGAGCAGTTCTTC
TRBV29-1	11	NA	TRBJ1-1	few	CSVHMNTEAFF	TGCAGCGTGCACATGAACACTGAAGCTTTCTTT
TRBV6-1	14	NA	TRBJ1-2	NA	CASSPDLEHYGYTF	TGTGCCAGCAGTCCCGATTTGGAGCACTATGGCTACACCTTC
TRBV5-6	17	TRBD1	TRBJ2-7	NA	CASSLFGQGPTSYEQYF	TGTGCCAGCAGCTTGTTTGGACAGGGCCCCACCTCCTACGAGCAGTACTTC
TRBV30	14	NA	TRBJ2-7	NA	CAWSVGTLTYEQYF	TGTGCCTGGAGTGTAGGGACACTCACCTACGAGCAGTACTTC
TRBV19	12	TRBD1	TRBJ1-1	NA	CASGQGGTEAFF	TGTGCCAGTGGACAGGGAGGCACTGAAGCTTTCTTT
TRBV5-1	15	NA	TRBJ2-3	NA	CASSPGQLSTDTQYF	TGCGCCAGCAGCCCAGGACAGCTTAGCACAGATACGCAGTATTTT
TRBV4-1	19	NA	TRBJ1-1	NA	CASSQDGILQGMVYTEAFF	TGCGCCAGCAGCCAAGATGGGATCCTCCAGGGCATGGTTTACACTGAAGCTTTCTTT
TRBV6-5	12	TRBD1	TRBJ1-2	NA	CASKGQNYGYTF	TGTGCCAGTAAGGGACAGAACTATGGCTACACCTTC
TRBV5-1	14	TRBD1	TRBJ2-7	once	CASSKDREFDEQYF	TGCGCCAGCAGCAAGGACAGGGAATTCGACGAGCAGTACTTC
TRBV7-9	14	TRBD2	TRBJ2-3	NA	CASSHSGSPDTQYF	TGTGCCAGCAGCCATAGCGGGAGTCCAGATACGCAGTATTTT
TRBV19	15	NA	TRBJ2-2	once	CASREGSLVTGELFF	TGTGCCAGTAGGGAGGGGTCTCTGGTCACCGGGGAGCTGTTTTTT
TRBV6-5	15	TRBD2	TRBJ2-5	NA	CASSSETSGVRAQYF	TGTGCCAGCAGTTCAGAGACTAGCGGGGTCAGGGCCCAGTACTTC
TRBV11-1	14	TRBD1	TRBJ2-7	NA	CASSKDRGQYEQYF	TGTGCCAGCAGCAAGGACAGGGGGCAATACGAGCAGTACTTC
TRBV15	16	TRBD1	TRBJ1-4	NA	CATSRVGNRGREKLFF	TGTGCCACCAGCAGAGTGGGGAACAGGGGGCGTGAAAAACTGTTTTTT